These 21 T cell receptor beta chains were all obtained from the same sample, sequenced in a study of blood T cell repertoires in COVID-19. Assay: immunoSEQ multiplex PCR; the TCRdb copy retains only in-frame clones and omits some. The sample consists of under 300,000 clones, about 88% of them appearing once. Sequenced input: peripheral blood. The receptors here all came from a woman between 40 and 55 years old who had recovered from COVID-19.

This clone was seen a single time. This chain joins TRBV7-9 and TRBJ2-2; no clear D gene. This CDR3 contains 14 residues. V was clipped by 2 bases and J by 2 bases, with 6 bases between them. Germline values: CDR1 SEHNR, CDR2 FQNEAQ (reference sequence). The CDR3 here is CASSLRGNTGELFF. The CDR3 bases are TGTGCCAGCAGCTTACGAGGAAACACCGGGGAGCTGTTTTTT.

CDR3 sequence: CASSEGLRQGVSPLHF. CDR3 sequence (DNA): TGTGCCAGCAGTGAAGGGTTGAGACAGGGGGTTTCACCCCTCCACTTT. The chain is built from TRBV6-1 and TRBJ1-6; 9 bases align to TRBD1. This CDR3 comprises 16 residues. Germline V lookup: CDR1 MNHNS, CDR2 SASEGT. The V segment lost 1 base and the J segment 9 bases; nucleotides outside the gene matches: 7.

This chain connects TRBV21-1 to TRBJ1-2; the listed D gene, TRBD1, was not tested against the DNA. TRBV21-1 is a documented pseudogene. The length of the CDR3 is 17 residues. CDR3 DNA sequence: TGTGCCAGCAGCACACGCCCCGGGCAGGGGCTTGACTATGGCTACACCTTC. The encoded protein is CASSTRPGQGLDYGYTF.

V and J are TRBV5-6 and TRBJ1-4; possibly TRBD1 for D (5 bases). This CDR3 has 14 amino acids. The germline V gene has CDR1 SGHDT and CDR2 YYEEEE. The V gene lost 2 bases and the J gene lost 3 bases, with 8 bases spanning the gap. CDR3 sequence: CASSFKQANEKLFF. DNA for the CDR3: TGTGCCAGCAGCTTTAAACAGGCTAATGAAAAACTGTTTTTT. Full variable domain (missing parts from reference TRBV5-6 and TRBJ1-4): DAGVTQSPTHLIKTRGQQVTLRCSPKSGHDTVSWYQQALGQGPQFIFQYYEEEERQRGNFPDRFSGHQFPNYSSELNVNALLLGDSALYLCASSFKQANEKLFFGSGTQLSVL.

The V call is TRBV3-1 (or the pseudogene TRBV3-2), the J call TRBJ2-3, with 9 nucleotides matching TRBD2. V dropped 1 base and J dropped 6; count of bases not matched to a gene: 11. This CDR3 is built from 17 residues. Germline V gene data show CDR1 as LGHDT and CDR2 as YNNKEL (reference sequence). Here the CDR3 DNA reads TGTGCCAGCAGCCAAGGGGGGGGTAGCGGGAGAGTGGATACGCAGTATTTT. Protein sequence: CASSQGGGSGRVDTQYF.

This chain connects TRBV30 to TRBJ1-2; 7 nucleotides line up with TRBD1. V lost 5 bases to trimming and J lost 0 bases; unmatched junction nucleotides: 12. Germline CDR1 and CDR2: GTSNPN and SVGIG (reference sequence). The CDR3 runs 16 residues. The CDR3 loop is CAWSHEGAEANYGYTF. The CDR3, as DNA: TGTGCCTGGTCCCACGAGGGGGCGGAAGCTAACTATGGCTACACCTTC.

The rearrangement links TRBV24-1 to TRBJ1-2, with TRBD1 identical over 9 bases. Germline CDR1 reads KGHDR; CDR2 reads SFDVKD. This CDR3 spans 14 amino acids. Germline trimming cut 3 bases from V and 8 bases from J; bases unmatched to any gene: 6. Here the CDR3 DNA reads TGTGCCACCAGTGATCCCTGGGGGACAGGGGGCTACACCTTC. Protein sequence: CATSDPWGTGGYTF.

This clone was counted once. The chain's CDR3 is CASANRVVNTEAFF. The CDR3 DNA sequence: TGTGCCAGTGCCAACCGGGTCGTAAACACTGAAGCTTTCTTT. The chain employs TRBV6-5 and TRBJ1-1; D not resolved. Per the germline V gene, CDR1 is MNHEY and CDR2 is SVGAGI. The CDR3 has 14 residues. Trimming shortened V by 9 bases and J by 2 bases, and 16 bases separated the two germline ends.

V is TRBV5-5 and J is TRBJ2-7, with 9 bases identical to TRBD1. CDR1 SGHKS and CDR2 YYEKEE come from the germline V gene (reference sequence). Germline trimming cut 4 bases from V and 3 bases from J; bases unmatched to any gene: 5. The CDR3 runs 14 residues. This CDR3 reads CASSPEGQGYEQYF. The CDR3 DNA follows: TGTGCCAGCAGCCCCGAGGGACAGGGCTACGAGCAGTACTTC.

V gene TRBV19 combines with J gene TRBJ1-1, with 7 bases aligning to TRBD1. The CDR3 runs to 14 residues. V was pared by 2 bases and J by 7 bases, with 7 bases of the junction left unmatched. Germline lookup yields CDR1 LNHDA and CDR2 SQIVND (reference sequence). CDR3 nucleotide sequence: TGTGCCAGTAGTATAAGGGACAGTATTAGTGAAGCTTTCTTT. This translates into CASSIRDSISEAFF.

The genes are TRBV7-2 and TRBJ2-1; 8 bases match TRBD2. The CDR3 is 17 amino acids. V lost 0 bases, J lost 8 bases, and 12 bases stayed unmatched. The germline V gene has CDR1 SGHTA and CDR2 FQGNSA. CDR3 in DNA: TGTGCCAGCAGCTTAGCGGTCTGGAGCGGGAGTCCTGATGAGCAGTTCTTC. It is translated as CASSLAVWSGSPDEQFF.

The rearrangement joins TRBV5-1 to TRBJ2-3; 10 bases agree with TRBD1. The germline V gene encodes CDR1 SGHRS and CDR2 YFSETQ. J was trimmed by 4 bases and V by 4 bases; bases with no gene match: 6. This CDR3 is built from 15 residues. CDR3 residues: CASSPGTGVPDTQYF. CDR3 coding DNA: TGCGCCAGCAGCCCCGGGACAGGGGTCCCAGATACGCAGTATTTT.

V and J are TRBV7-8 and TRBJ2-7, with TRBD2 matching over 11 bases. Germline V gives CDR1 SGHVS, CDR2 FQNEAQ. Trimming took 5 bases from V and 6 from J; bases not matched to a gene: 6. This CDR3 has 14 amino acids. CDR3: CASSVPGTSGEQYF. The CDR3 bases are TGTGCCAGCAGCGTACCCGGGACTAGCGGCGAGCAGTACTTC.

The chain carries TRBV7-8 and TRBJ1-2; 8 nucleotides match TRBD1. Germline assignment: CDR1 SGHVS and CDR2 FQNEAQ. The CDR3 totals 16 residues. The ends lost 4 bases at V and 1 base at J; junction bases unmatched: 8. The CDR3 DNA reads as TGTGCCAGCAGCTATCGACGGACAGGGAGTAACTATGGCTACACCTTC. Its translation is CASSYRRTGSNYGYTF.

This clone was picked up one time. This CDR3 reads CASSVGPARGQETQYF. The CDR3 DNA follows: TGTGCCAGCAGCGTAGGGCCAGCTAGGGGACAAGAGACCCAGTACTTC. The rearrangement uses TRBV9 and TRBJ2-5; maybe TRBD1 (5 bases). V lost 0 bases, J lost 2 bases, and 14 bases lay in between. The germline CDR1 and CDR2 sequences are SGDLS and YYNGEE. CDR3 length: 16 residues. The whole variable domain, remainder taken from reference TRBV9 and TRBJ2-5, is DSGVTQTPKHLITATGQRVTLRCSPRSGDLSVYWYQQSLDQGLQFLIQYYNGEERAKGNILERFSAQQFPDLHSELNLSSLELGDSALYFCASSVGPARGQETQYFGPGTRLLVL.

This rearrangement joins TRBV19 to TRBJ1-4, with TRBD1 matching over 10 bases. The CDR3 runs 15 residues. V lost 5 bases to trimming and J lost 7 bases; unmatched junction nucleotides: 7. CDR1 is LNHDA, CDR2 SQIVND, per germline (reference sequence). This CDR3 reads CASSLQDRGLEKLFF. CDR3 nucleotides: TGTGCCAGTAGTCTACAAGACAGGGGGCTTGAAAAACTGTTTTTT.

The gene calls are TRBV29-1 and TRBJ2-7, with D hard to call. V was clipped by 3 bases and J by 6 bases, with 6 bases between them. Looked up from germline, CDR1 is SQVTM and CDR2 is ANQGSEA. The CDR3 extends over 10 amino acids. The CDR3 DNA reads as TGCAGCGTTGAGCTCGGCGAGCAGTACTTC. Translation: CSVELGEQYF.

CDR3 sequence: CASRDTSTQGQFF. CDR3 DNA sequence: TGTGCCAGCAGAGATACTAGCACGCAGGGGCAGTTCTTC. The chain links TRBV2 to TRBJ2-1; tentatively, D is TRBD2 (6 bases). There are 13 residues in the CDR3. The germline CDR1 and CDR2 sequences are SNHLY and FYNNEI. V dropped 6 bases and J dropped 12 bases, with 18 bases sitting between them.

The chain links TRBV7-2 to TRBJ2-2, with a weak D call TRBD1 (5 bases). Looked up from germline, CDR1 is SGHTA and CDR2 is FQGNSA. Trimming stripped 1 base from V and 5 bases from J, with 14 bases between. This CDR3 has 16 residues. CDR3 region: CASSLERGPRTGELFF. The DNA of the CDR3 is TGTGCCAGCAGCTTAGAAAGGGGCCCTCGTACCGGGGAGCTGTTTTTT.

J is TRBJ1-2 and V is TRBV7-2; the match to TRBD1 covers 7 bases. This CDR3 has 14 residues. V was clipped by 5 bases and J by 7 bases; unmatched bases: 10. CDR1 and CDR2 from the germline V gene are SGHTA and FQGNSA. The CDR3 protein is CASSTRQGLGGYTF. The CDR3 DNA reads TGTGCCAGCAGCACCCGACAGGGACTGGGTGGCTACACCTTC. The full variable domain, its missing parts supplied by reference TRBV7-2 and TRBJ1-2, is GAGVSQSPSNKVTEKGKDVELRCDPISGHTALYWYRQSLGQGLEFLIYFQGNSAPDKSGLPSDRFSAERTGGSVSTLTIQRTQQEDSAVYLCASSTRQGLGGYTFGSGTRLTVV.

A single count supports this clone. Here the CDR3 DNA reads TGCGCCAGCAGCTTGGACGGGACAGGGAAAGAGACCCAGTACTTC. Its protein product is CASSLDGTGKETQYF. The rearrangement joins TRBV5-1 to TRBJ2-5; TRBD1 matches at 9 bases. Unmatched junction bases numbered 3, after V lost 0 bases and J lost 3 bases. Germline assignment: CDR1 SGHRS and CDR2 YFSETQ. The CDR3 loop spans 15 amino acids.